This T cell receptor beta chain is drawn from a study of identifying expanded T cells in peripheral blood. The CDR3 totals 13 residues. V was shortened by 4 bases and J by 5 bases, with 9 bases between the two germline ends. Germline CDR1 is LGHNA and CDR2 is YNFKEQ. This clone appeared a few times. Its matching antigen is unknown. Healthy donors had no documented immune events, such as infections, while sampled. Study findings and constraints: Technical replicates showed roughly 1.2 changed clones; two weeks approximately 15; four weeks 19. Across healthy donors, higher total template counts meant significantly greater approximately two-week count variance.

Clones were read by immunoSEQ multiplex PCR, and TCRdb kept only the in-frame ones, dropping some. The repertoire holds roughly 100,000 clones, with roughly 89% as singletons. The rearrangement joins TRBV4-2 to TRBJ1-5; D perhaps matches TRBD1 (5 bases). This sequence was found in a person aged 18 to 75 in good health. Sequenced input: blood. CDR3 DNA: TGTGCCAGCAGCCCGGGGGGAGATCAGCCCCAGCATTTT. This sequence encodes CASSPGGDQPQHF.